This record looks at one T cell receptor (beta chain) sequence and its context. Its antigen is currently not known. No qualities accompany the bases; no much larger clone lies one base away. Whole blood was collected in K2EDTA tubes by collaborating institutions according to the institutions' own protocols. For TCRbeta analysis, collaborators shipped samples as frozen whole blood, isolated PBMCs, or DNA extracted from either of those sample types. These data belong to a study of blood T cell repertoires in COVID-19 (dated by TCRdb to the early 2020s). Notes on the research overall: Samples from collaborators originated in the United States, Italy and Spain and spanned both the acute and convalescent phases of COVID-19. The prospective study material was composed of cDNA or gDNA derived from T cells, B-cell-depleted T cells, or PBMCs. The dataset comprised deeply sampled blood TCRbeta repertoires from subjects exposed to, actively infected with, or recovered from COVID-19. A freely available public database, intended as a resource for researchers studying the immune response to SARS-CoV-2, is where the repertoires were released. The samples were drawn from the first 160 participants of the ongoing ImmuneRACE study and from some 1,300 subjects provided by 6 global collaborators. Sample metadata almost always included a de-identified subject ID, COVID-19 status, age in years and sex. Where available, HLA class I and class II types were obtained from metadata supplied by the sample provider rather than from assay-based typing. Points the paper makes about the study in general: The quantity of clinical and demographic metadata differed by source and by participant and was supplied without curation.

V and J are trimmed by 5 bases and 0 bases, and the gene matches miss 9 bases of the junction. CDR1 MNHNY and CDR2 SVGAGI are derived from the germline V gene (reference sequence). The CDR3 runs 18 amino acids, cysteine and phenylalanine included. Just the 54-base CDR3 DNA is kept, in frame starting at base 1. TCRbeta CDR3 regions were amplified from genomic DNA using the immunoSEQ Assay, a bias-controlled multiplex PCR. Concerning the study's data processing: Nucleated cell counts per sample were estimated from amplification of reference gene primers within the assay. To quantify the absolute abundance of each unique TCRbeta CDR3 rearrangement, sequence reads were collapsed and filtered. For each sample, productive Simpson clonality was calculated as the square root of Simpson's diversity index over productive rearrangements. TCRdb stores this immuneACCESS table with in-frame sequences only. Part of the clones is absent; in the studies checked, under half of the shortfall reflects unresolved V genes, and no reason is known for the rest. V, J and clone size derive from that table, while D and trimming were established from the DNA sequence. This sample lists roughly 100,000 clones; 85% to 90% were detected once. Less than 6.5% of the sample is held by the ten biggest clonotypes.

The sample taken for sequencing was peripheral blood. This TCR was sampled from a human donor in a cohort sampled during active COVID-19. The chain is made from TRBV6-6 and TRBJ1-5; 11 central nucleotides agree with TRBD1. The nucleotides are TGTGCCAGCAGTCCCGGGACAGGGGGAATTTATAGCAATCAGCCCCAGCATTTT. The encoded protein is CASSPGTGGIYSNQPQHF.